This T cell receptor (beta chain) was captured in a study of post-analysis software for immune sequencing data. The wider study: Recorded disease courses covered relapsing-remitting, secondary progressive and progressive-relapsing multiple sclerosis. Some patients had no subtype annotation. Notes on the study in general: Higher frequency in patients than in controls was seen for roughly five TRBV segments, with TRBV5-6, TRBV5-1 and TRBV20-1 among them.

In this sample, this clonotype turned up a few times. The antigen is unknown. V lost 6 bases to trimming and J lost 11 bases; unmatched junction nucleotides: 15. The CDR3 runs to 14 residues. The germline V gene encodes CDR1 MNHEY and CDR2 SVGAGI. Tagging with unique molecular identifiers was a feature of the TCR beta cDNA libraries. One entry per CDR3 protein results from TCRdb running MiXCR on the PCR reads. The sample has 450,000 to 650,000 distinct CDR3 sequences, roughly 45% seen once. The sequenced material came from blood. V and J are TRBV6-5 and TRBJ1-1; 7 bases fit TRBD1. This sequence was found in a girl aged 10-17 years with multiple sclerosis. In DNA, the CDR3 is TGTGCCAGCAGCCGACAGGGAGTCCCTGCGATCGCTTTCTTT. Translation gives CASSRQGVPAIAFF.